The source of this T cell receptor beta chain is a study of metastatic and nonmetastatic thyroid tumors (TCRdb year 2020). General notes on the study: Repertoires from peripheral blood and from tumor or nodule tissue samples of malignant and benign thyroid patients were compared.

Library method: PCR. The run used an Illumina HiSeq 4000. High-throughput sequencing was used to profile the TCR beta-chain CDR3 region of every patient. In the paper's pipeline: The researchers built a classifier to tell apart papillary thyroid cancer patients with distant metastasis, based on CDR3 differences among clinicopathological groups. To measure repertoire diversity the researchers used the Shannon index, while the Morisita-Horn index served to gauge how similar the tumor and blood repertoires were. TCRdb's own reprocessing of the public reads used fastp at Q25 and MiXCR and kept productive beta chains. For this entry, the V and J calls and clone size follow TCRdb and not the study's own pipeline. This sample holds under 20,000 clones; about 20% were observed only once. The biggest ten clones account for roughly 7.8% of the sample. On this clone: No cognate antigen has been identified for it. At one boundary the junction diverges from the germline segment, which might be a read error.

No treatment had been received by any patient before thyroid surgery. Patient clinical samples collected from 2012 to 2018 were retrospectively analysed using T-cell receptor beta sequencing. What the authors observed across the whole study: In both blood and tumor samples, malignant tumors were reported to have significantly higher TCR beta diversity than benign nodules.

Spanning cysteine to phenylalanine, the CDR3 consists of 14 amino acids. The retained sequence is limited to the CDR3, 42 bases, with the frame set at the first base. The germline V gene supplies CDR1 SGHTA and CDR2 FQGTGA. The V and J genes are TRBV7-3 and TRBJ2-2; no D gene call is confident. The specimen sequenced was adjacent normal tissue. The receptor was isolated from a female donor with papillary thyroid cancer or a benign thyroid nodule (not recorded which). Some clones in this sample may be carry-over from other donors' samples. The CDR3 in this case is CASILKEYTGELFF. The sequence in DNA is TGTGCCAGCATCTTAAAAGAGTACACCGGGGAGCTGTTTTTT.